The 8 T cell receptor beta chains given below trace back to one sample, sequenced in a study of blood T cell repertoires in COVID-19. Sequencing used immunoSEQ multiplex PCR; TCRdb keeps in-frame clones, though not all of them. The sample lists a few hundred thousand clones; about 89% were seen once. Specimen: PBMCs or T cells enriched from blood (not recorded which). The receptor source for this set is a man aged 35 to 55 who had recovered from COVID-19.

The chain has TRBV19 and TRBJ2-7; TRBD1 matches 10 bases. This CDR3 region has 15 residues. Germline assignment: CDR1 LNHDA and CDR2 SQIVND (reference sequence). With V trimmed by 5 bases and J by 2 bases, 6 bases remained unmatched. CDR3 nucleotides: TGTGCCAGTAGTCTGGACAGGGGGGTCCCCTACGAGCAGTACTTC. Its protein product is CASSLDRGVPYEQYF.

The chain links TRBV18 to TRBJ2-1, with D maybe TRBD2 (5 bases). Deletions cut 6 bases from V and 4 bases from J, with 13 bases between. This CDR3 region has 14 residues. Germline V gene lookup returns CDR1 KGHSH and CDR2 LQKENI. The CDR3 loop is CASSTTREYNEQFF. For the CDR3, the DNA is TGTGCCAGCTCCACCACTAGGGAATACAATGAGCAGTTCTTC.

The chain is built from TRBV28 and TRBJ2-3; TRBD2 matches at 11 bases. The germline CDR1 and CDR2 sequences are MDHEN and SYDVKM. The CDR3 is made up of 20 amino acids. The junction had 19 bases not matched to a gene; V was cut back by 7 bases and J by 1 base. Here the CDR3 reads CASKSVLASGRSVGTDTQYF. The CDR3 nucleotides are TGTGCCAGCAAATCGGTCTTGGCTAGCGGGAGGTCTGTGGGCACAGATACGCAGTATTTT.

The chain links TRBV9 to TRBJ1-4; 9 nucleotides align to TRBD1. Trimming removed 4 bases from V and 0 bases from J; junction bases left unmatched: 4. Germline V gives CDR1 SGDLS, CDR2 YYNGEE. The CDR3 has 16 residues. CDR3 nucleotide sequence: TGTGCCAGCAGCCGGGGACAGGGTGCAACTAATGAAAAACTGTTTTTT. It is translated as CASSRGQGATNEKLFF.

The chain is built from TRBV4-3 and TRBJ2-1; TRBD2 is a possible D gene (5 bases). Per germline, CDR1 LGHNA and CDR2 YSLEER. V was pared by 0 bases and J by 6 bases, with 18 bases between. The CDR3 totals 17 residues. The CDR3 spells CASSQDRLGASSNEQFF. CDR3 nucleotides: TGCGCCAGCAGCCAAGATCGTTTGGGAGCTAGCTCCAATGAGCAGTTCTTC.

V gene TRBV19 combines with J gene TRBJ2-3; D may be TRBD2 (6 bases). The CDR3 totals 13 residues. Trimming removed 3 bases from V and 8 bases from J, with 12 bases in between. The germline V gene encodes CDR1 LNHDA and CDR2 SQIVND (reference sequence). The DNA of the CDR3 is TGTGCCAGTAGTATTATTTTGGGGGGTACGCAGTATTTT. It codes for CASSIILGGTQYF.

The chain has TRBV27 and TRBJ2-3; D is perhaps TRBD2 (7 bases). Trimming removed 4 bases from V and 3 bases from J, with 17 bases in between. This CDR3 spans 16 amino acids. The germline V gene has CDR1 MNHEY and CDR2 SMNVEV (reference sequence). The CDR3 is CASSWGGGSRTDTQYF. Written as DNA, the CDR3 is TGTGCCAGCAGTTGGGGGGGCGGCAGTCGGACAGATACGCAGTATTTT.

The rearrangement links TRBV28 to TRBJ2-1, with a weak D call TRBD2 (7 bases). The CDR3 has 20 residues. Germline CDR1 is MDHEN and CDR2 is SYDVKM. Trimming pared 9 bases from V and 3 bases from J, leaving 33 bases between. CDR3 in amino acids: CARIQSLNWTRGICYNEQFF. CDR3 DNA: TGTGCCAGGATACAAAGTTTAAACTGGACTAGGGGGATTTGCTACAATGAGCAGTTCTTC. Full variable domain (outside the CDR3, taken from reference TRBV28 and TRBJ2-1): DVKVTQSSRYLVKRTGEKVFLECVQDMDHENMFWYRQDPGLGLRLIYFSYDVKMKEKGDIPEGYSVSREKKERFSLILESASTNQTSMYLCARIQSLNWTRGICYNEQFFGPGTRLTVL.